This TCR beta chain stems from a study of cytomegalovirus exposure and HLA in healthy donors. Overall study: Earlier, roughly 180 million T cells were analyzed, and about 120 million unique TCR beta sequences were found among them.

This CDR3 has 15 residues. Germline CDR1 and CDR2: ENHRY and SYGVKD. V gave up 2 bases and J gave up 7 bases; unmatched junction bases: 3. About this clone itself: Its cognate antigen is unknown.

Study outcomes and limitations: Later on, analysis showed that most CMV-associated TCR beta chains appeared to be HLA-restricted. Donor immune exposure was known only as CMV serostatus.

PCR was performed using 60 Vbeta and 13 Jbeta primers. Only in-frame clones appear in the TCRdb table, and some are missing; sequencing was by immunoSEQ multiplex PCR. The table has about 160,000 clones, around 64% seen once. This TCR was sampled from a young woman in good health and CMV-seronegative. This chain connects TRBV10-3 to TRBJ1-6; 9 bases agree with TRBD1. Material: PBMCs. The CDR3 DNA follows: TGTGCCATCAGTGAGCGGACAGGGGCGAATTCACCCCTCCACTTT. Amino acid sequence: CAISERTGANSPLHF.